The TCR beta chain under discussion was sequenced for a study of blood T cell repertoires in COVID-19. Profiled with immunoSEQ multiplex PCR; TCRdb holds only in-frame clones, not every one. The data show around 230,000 clones, with approximately 86% seen just once and 3.3% held by the top ten. The germline gives CDR1 SGHRS, CDR2 YFSETQ. The CDR3 is 12 residues long. The V gene lost 0 bases and the J gene lost 7 bases, with 7 bases spanning the gap. The origin of this receptor is a middle-aged woman with acute COVID-19. The chain couples TRBV5-1 to TRBJ1-1, with D unclear. Sequenced material: PBMCs or T cells enriched from blood (not recorded which). The CDR3 DNA reads TGCGCCAGCAGCTTGGGTCCCCGTGAAGCTTTCTTT. This gives the protein CASSLGPREAFF. The variable domain in full, with the rest retrieved from reference TRBV5-1 and TRBJ1-1, is KAGVTQTPRYLIKTRGQQVTLSCSPISGHRSVSWYQQTPGQGLQFLFEYFSETQRNKGNFPGRFSGRQFSNSRSEMNVSTLELGDSALYLCASSLGPREAFFGQGTRLTVV.